Sequencing of this TCR beta chain was carried out in a study of T cell responses to AZD1222 COVID-19 vaccine. The data were produced by immunoSEQ multiplex PCR, yet TCRdb's version contains in-frame clones alone and is incomplete. The repertoire holds around 110,000 clones, around nine tenths seen once, with around 5.9% in the top ten. The sample was peripheral blood, taken 28 days after the second AZD1222 dose. The clonotype was recovered from an adult who received the AZD1222 COVID-19 vaccine.

The CDR3, as DNA: TGTGCCAGCAGTTTCAAATCTGGACAGGGGTACGAGCAGTACTTC. This sequence encodes CASSFKSGQGYEQYF. The rearrangement links TRBV27 to TRBJ2-7; TRBD1 matches 9 bases. CDR1 and CDR2 from the germline V gene are MNHEY and SMNVEV (reference sequence). Losses at the gene ends were 3 bases for V and 4 bases for J; bases not matched to a gene: 7. The CDR3 is made up of 15 amino acids.